These T cell receptor beta chains were read from a single sample in a study of long-term antiretroviral therapy in people with HIV. TCRdb keeps only in-frame clones here, not all; method: immunoSEQ multiplex PCR. Among about 33,000 clones listed, roughly 96% were seen once. Specimen: unsorted PBMCs, collected roughly 6.4 years after starting antiretroviral therapy. The receptors originated from a man younger than 45 with HIV. Both conserved end residues are part of each CDR3. A D gene is named only where the DNA matches it firmly. Size is stated for part of the rows, as once, few or many counts, or as a class when the clone is expanded.

TRBV7-2	NA	TRBJ2-7	NA	TGTGCCAGCAGCTTAACGGCGTCCTACGAGCAGTACTTC	CASSLTASYEQYF
TRBV7-8	NA	TRBJ2-7	TRBD2	TGTGCCAGCAGCTTTGGGACTAGCGGGTCCTCCTACGAGCAGTACTTC	CASSFGTSGSSYEQYF
TRBV7-6	NA	TRBJ1-3	NA	TGTGCCAGCAGCTTAGGGGTAACTGGAAACACCATATATTTT	CASSLGVTGNTIYF
TRBV4-1	NA	TRBJ1-2	NA	TGCGCCAGCAGCCAAGGCCTGAGGGGAGATACTAACTATGGCTACACCTTC	CASSQGLRGDTNYGYTF
TRBV10-3	NA	TRBJ1-2	TRBD1	TGTGCCATAAGGACAGGTTCTGACGGCTACACCTTC	CAIRTGSDGYTF
TRBV7-9	NA	TRBJ2-2	NA	TGTGCCAGCAGTACTGTAGGACAAAACACCGGGGAGCTGTTTTTT	CASSTVGQNTGELFF
TRBV15	NA	TRBJ2-7	TRBD1	TGTGCCACCAGCAGAGAGGGGACAGGGTCCCACGAGCAGTACTTC	CATSREGTGSHEQYF
TRBV7-9	NA	TRBJ2-1	TRBD2	TGTGCCAGCAGCTTAGCGCGAGCGGGGGGTGACTACAATGAGCAGTTCTTC	CASSLARAGGDYNEQFF
TRBV6-6	NA	TRBJ2-7	NA	TGTGCCAGCAGTTCCCCAGGAGGGGGGGAACACGAGCAGTACTTC	CASSSPGGGEHEQYF
TRBV11-2	NA	TRBJ2-1	NA	TGTGCCAGCAGCTTGGGAACCTATTCTTACTACAATGAGCAGTTCTTC	CASSLGTYSYYNEQFF
TRBV21-1	once	TRBJ2-7	NA	TGTGCCAGCAGCACCCCGGGCGGGGGGGTCTTGGCCTACGAGCAGTACTTC	CASSTPGGGVLAYEQYF
TRBV29-1	NA	TRBJ2-3	NA	TGCAGCGTTGCCAGGGACACTGGCACAGATACGCAGTATTTT	CSVARDTGTDTQYF
TRBV5-1	once	TRBJ2-7	NA	TGCGCCAGCAGCTCCGGGACCTCCGACGAGCAGTACTTC	CASSSGTSDEQYF
TRBV6-1	once	TRBJ2-7	NA	TGTGCCAGCAGTGATTGGCTGCGGAGCTCCTACGAGCAGTACTTC	CASSDWLRSSYEQYF
TRBV6-1	NA	TRBJ1-1	NA	TGTGCCAGCGGGGACATGAACACTGAAGCTTTCTTT	CASGDMNTEAFF
TRBV30	once	TRBJ2-3	NA	TGTGCCTGGAGTAGTTTAAGCGGTAGCACAGATACGCAGTATTTT	CAWSSLSGSTDTQYF
TRBV7-9	NA	TRBJ2-1	TRBD2	TGTGCCAGCAGCCCCCCGGGACTAGCGGGACTAAATGAGCAGTTCTTC	CASSPPGLAGLNEQFF
TRBV14	NA	TRBJ1-1	NA	TGTGCCAGCAGCCAAATGTGGGCCCAGAACACTGAAGCTTTCTTT	CASSQMWAQNTEAFF
TRBV4-1	once	TRBJ1-1	TRBD1	TGCGCCAGCACCCCGACAGGGCTCTTGACTGAAGCTTTCTTT	CASTPTGLLTEAFF
TRBV19	NA	TRBJ1-2	NA	TGTGCCAGTAGTGAGACCTCAAGCTACACCTTC	CASSETSSYTF
TRBV7-9	once	TRBJ1-2	NA	TGTGCCAGCAGCCTCGGACAGTACTATGGCTACACCTTC	CASSLGQYYGYTF
TRBV7-8	NA	TRBJ2-7	TRBD1	TGTGCCAGCAGCCGGGACAGGGAAAACGAGCAGTACTTC	CASSRDRENEQYF
TRBV7-9	NA	TRBJ1-1	NA	TGTGCCAGCAGCTTGCTCCCGGGGGGGAGGAACACTGAAGCTTTCTTT	CASSLLPGGRNTEAFF
TRBV7-2	NA	TRBJ1-1	NA	TGTGCCAGCAGCTTAGACGAAAACACTGAAGCTTTCTTT	CASSLDENTEAFF
TRBV7-2	NA	TRBJ2-5	NA	TGTGCCAGCAGCTCGCCGACCGGGACTGGCCGAAGAACCCAGTACTTC	CASSSPTGTGRRTQYF
TRBV6-4	once	TRBJ2-5	TRBD2	TGTGCCAGCTCACTAGCGGGAGGTGAGACCCAGTACTTC	CASSLAGGETQYF
TRBV30	NA	TRBJ2-7	NA	TGTGCCTGGAGTGTCCTATACGAGCAGTACTTC	CAWSVLYEQYF
TRBV9	NA	TRBJ2-2	NA	TGTGCCAGCAGCGTAGCGCAGGCCTCCGCCGGGGAGCTGTTTTTT	CASSVAQASAGELFF
TRBV2	NA	TRBJ1-1	NA	TGTGCCAGCAGTGAGGTAGGGGAAACAGGAGCTTTCTTT	CASSEVGETGAFF
TRBV5-1	once	TRBJ2-1	TRBD1	TGCGCCAGCAGCCAAATAACCGGGACAGGGGGCTACGCGCAGTTCTTC	CASSQITGTGGYAQFF
TRBV2	NA	TRBJ1-1	NA	TGTGCCAGCAGTTTCGACGGATTTGAAGCTTTCTTT	CASSFDGFEAFF
TRBV2	NA	TRBJ2-1	NA	TGTGCCAGCAGTGAACAGGGTCTAAATGAGCAGTTCTTC	CASSEQGLNEQFF
TRBV7-3	NA	TRBJ1-6	NA	TGTGCCAGCAGCCTCGGGACGGCCGATAATTCACCCCTCCACTTT	CASSLGTADNSPLHF
TRBV4-3	NA	TRBJ2-2	NA	TGCGCCAGCAGCCAAGAGGGCGGCGGGGAGCTGTTTTTT	CASSQEGGGELFF
TRBV19	NA	TRBJ1-4	NA	TGTGCCAGTAGTAGGGGTTTTACAGCTCAAGAAAAACTGTTTTTT	CASSRGFTAQEKLFF
TRBV4-2	NA	TRBJ1-2	NA	TGTGCCAGCAGCCCGGCAGATGGAGGCTACACCTTC	CASSPADGGYTF
TRBV5-1	NA	TRBJ2-5	TRBD2	TGCGCCAGCAGCGAGGGACTAGCGGGAGGAGAGACCCAGTACTTC	CASSEGLAGGETQYF
TRBV19	once	TRBJ1-5	NA	TGTGCCAGTAGTGAGGGGGTGAATCAGCCCCAGCATTTT	CASSEGVNQPQHF
TRBV30	NA	TRBJ2-2	NA	TGTGCCTGGATTCAGGGGAGCGGGGAGCTGTTTTTT	CAWIQGSGELFF
TRBV6-1	NA	TRBJ1-1	NA	TGTGCCAGCAGTACGGGAGTTGAAGCTTTCTTT	CASSTGVEAFF
TRBV5-6	NA	TRBJ2-7	TRBD2	TGTGCCAGCAGCTTCAGGACTAGCGGGAACCTCTACGAGCAGTACTTC	CASSFRTSGNLYEQYF
TRBV11-2	NA	TRBJ1-2	TRBD1	TGTGCCAGCAGCTTAAGGACAGGGGGCTCTAACTATGGCTACACCTTC	CASSLRTGGSNYGYTF
TRBV19	NA	TRBJ2-1	NA	TGTGCCAGTAGTATGGGGGACGTTTTAGGGTCCTACAATGAGCAGTTCTTC	CASSMGDVLGSYNEQFF
TRBV5-1	once	TRBJ2-2	TRBD1	TGCGCCAGCAGCTTGAATAAGGGGGCAATCACCGGGGAGCTGTTTTTT	CASSLNKGAITGELFF
TRBV6-5	NA	TRBJ1-4	TRBD1	TGTGCCAGCAGTTACTCAGGGGGCGGAAAACTGTTTTTT	CASSYSGGGKLFF
TRBV10-3	NA	TRBJ2-7	NA	TGTGCCATCAGTGAGCGGGTAGGACCTTCCTACGAGCAGTACTTC	CAISERVGPSYEQYF
TRBV9	NA	TRBJ2-1	NA	TGTGCCAGCAGCGTTGGGGGGGCCACCAATGAGCAGTTCTTC	CASSVGGATNEQFF
TRBV6-5	NA	TRBJ1-2	NA	TGTGCCAGCACCCATGCGGGCAGGGATGGCTACACCTTC	CASTHAGRDGYTF